This is a list of T cell receptor beta chains from one sample in a study of blood T cell repertoires in COVID-19. TCRdb's table, derived via immunoSEQ multiplex PCR, lists solely in-frame clones and lacks some. The sample holds approximately 240,000 clones, roughly nine tenths seen once. Material: PBMCs or T cells enriched from blood (not recorded which). These receptors were taken from a woman in her forties or fifties in a cohort exposed to, infected with or recovered from COVID-19 (not recorded which). Both conserved end residues are part of each CDR3. A D gene is named only where the DNA matches it firmly. Clone size is stated in some rows and not others, as once, few, many or a class when expanded.

j_gene: TRBJ1-3; v_gene: TRBV4-3; d_gene: NA; abundance: NA; CDR3aa: CASSQARGYGNTIYF; CDR3nt: TGCGCCAGCAGCCAAGCTAGGGGTTATGGAAACACCATATATTTT
j_gene: TRBJ2-2; v_gene: TRBV5-1; d_gene: NA; abundance: NA; CDR3aa: CASSSRADRGELFF; CDR3nt: TGCGCCAGCAGCTCCAGGGCCGACCGAGGGGAGCTGTTTTTT
j_gene: TRBJ2-7; v_gene: TRBV5-6; d_gene: NA; abundance: NA; CDR3aa: CASSLAGSYYEQYF; CDR3nt: TGTGCCAGCAGCTTGGCAGGGTCGTACTACGAGCAGTACTTC
j_gene: TRBJ2-4; v_gene: TRBV28; d_gene: TRBD2; abundance: NA; CDR3aa: CASTPSGGNPVQYF; CDR3nt: TGTGCCAGCACCCCTAGCGGGGGCAATCCCGTTCAGTACTTC
j_gene: TRBJ2-7; v_gene: TRBV10-3; d_gene: NA; abundance: NA; CDR3aa: CASRENYEQYF; CDR3nt: TGTGCCTCCCGTGAGAACTACGAGCAGTACTTC
j_gene: TRBJ1-2; v_gene: TRBV4-2; d_gene: TRBD1; abundance: NA; CDR3aa: CASSQVSGTGSIYGYTF; CDR3nt: TGTGCCAGCAGCCAAGTCAGCGGGACAGGGTCAATTTATGGCTACACCTTC
j_gene: TRBJ1-1; v_gene: TRBV5-4; d_gene: NA; abundance: NA; CDR3aa: CASSLGGYTARAFF; CDR3nt: TGTGCCAGCAGCTTAGGAGGGTATACCGCCCGAGCTTTCTTT
j_gene: TRBJ2-1; v_gene: TRBV18; d_gene: TRBD2; abundance: NA; CDR3aa: CASTTSSGLAGGNRNEQFF; CDR3nt: TGTGCCAGCACCACGTCCTCGGGACTAGCGGGGGGCAATAGGAATGAGCAGTTCTTC
j_gene: TRBJ2-3; v_gene: TRBV10-3; d_gene: TRBD2; abundance: NA; CDR3aa: CAISAGGEGTDTQYF; CDR3nt: TGTGCCATCAGTGCGGGGGGGGAGGGCACAGATACGCAGTATTTT
j_gene: TRBJ1-2; v_gene: TRBV19; d_gene: TRBD1; abundance: few; CDR3aa: CASTPTQGAYGYTF; CDR3nt: TGTGCCAGTACCCCGACACAGGGGGCATATGGCTACACCTTC
j_gene: TRBJ1-5; v_gene: TRBV19; d_gene: TRBD1; abundance: NA; CDR3aa: CASSGDRGVLGNQPQHF; CDR3nt: TGTGCCAGTAGTGGGGACAGGGGTGTTTTGGGCAATCAGCCCCAGCATTTT
j_gene: TRBJ1-2; v_gene: TRBV10-3; d_gene: NA; abundance: NA; CDR3aa: CAISESLEGGYTF; CDR3nt: TGTGCCATCAGTGAGTCGTTGGAGGGTGGCTACACCTTC
j_gene: TRBJ1-5; v_gene: TRBV7-9; d_gene: TRBD1; abundance: NA; CDR3aa: CASSPGQGTNQPQHF; CDR3nt: TGTGCCAGCAGCCCCGGACAGGGAACGAATCAGCCCCAGCATTTT
j_gene: TRBJ1-4; v_gene: TRBV12-5; d_gene: TRBD1; abundance: NA; CDR3aa: CACPPGTVNEKLFF; CDR3nt: TGTGCTTGTCCTCCTGGGACAGTTAATGAAAAACTGTTTTTT
j_gene: TRBJ2-7; v_gene: TRBV4-2; d_gene: TRBD2; abundance: NA; CDR3aa: CASSQANGGLREQYF; CDR3nt: TGTGCCAGCAGCCAAGCTAACGGGGGGTTACGGGAGCAGTACTTC
j_gene: TRBJ1-2; v_gene: TRBV6-1; d_gene: NA; abundance: NA; CDR3aa: CASSDLSSGGTNYGYTF; CDR3nt: TGTGCCAGCAGTGATCTTTCTTCGGGGGGTACTAACTATGGCTACACCTTC
j_gene: TRBJ2-5; v_gene: TRBV7-3; d_gene: TRBD1; abundance: NA; CDR3aa: CASSSDRAGETQYF; CDR3nt: TGTGCCAGCAGCTCAGACAGGGCGGGAGAGACCCAGTACTTC
j_gene: TRBJ2-1; v_gene: TRBV11-3; d_gene: NA; abundance: NA; CDR3aa: CASSLFRGSYNEQFF; CDR3nt: TGTGCCAGCAGCTTATTTCGAGGGTCCTACAATGAGCAGTTCTTC
j_gene: TRBJ2-2; v_gene: TRBV2; d_gene: NA; abundance: NA; CDR3aa: CAISGTLRTGELFF; CDR3nt: TGTGCCATCTCCGGGACACTAAGGACCGGGGAGCTGTTTTTT
j_gene: TRBJ2-7; v_gene: TRBV30; d_gene: TRBD1; abundance: NA; CDR3aa: CALQGANEQYF; CDR3nt: TGTGCCTTACAGGGGGCCAACGAGCAGTACTTC
j_gene: TRBJ2-2; v_gene: TRBV28; d_gene: TRBD1; abundance: NA; CDR3aa: CASTPTGTGELFF; CDR3nt: TGTGCCAGCACCCCGACAGGGACCGGGGAGCTGTTTTTT
j_gene: TRBJ2-1; v_gene: TRBV6-2/TRBV6-3; d_gene: TRBD2; abundance: NA; CDR3aa: CASSYSTRLAGERDEQFF; CDR3nt: TGTGCCAGCAGTTATTCCACCCGACTAGCGGGGGAACGAGATGAGCAGTTCTTC
j_gene: TRBJ2-1; v_gene: TRBV2; d_gene: TRBD2; abundance: NA; CDR3aa: CASSGLAGGNEQFF; CDR3nt: TGTGCCAGCAGCGGACTAGCGGGGGGCAATGAGCAGTTCTTC
j_gene: TRBJ1-1; v_gene: TRBV7-2; d_gene: NA; abundance: NA; CDR3aa: CASRGRVDTEAFF; CDR3nt: TGTGCCAGCAGGGGGAGAGTAGACACTGAAGCTTTCTTT
j_gene: TRBJ1-4; v_gene: TRBV30; d_gene: TRBD1; abundance: few; CDR3aa: CAWSVTGQGGEKLFF; CDR3nt: TGTGCCTGGAGTGTAACGGGACAGGGGGGGGAAAAACTGTTTTTT
j_gene: TRBJ2-7; v_gene: TRBV4-3; d_gene: NA; abundance: NA; CDR3aa: CASSQDHSLSFREQYF; CDR3nt: TGCGCCAGCAGCCAAGACCACAGCCTCTCTTTTAGGGAGCAGTACTTC
j_gene: TRBJ1-1; v_gene: TRBV27; d_gene: NA; abundance: NA; CDR3aa: CASSSVNTEAFF; CDR3nt: TGTGCCAGCAGTTCAGTTAACACTGAAGCTTTCTTT
j_gene: TRBJ2-3; v_gene: TRBV28; d_gene: NA; abundance: NA; CDR3aa: CASSRAGDEGGDTQYF; CDR3nt: TGTGCCAGCAGCCGAGCGGGTGACGAAGGAGGAGATACGCAGTATTTT
j_gene: TRBJ2-7; v_gene: TRBV7-2; d_gene: TRBD2; abundance: NA; CDR3aa: CASSFIAGPYEQYF; CDR3nt: TGTGCCAGCAGCTTCATAGCGGGGCCCTACGAGCAGTACTTC
j_gene: TRBJ1-2; v_gene: TRBV10-2; d_gene: TRBD1; abundance: NA; CDR3aa: CASTPQGIYGYTF; CDR3nt: TGCGCCAGCACACCACAGGGGATCTATGGCTACACCTTC
j_gene: TRBJ2-3; v_gene: TRBV5-4; d_gene: NA; abundance: NA; CDR3aa: CASSLGQGSDTQYF; CDR3nt: TGTGCCAGCAGCTTGGGGCAGGGTTCGGATACGCAGTATTTT
j_gene: TRBJ2-3; v_gene: TRBV27; d_gene: TRBD1; abundance: NA; CDR3aa: CASSLLGQLTDTQYF; CDR3nt: TGTGCCAGCAGTTTACTGGGACAGCTCACAGATACGCAGTATTTT
j_gene: TRBJ1-5; v_gene: TRBV3-1/TRBV3-2; d_gene: NA; abundance: NA; CDR3aa: CASSQPRWAGASNQPQHF; CDR3nt: TGTGCCAGCAGCCAACCCCGGTGGGCAGGTGCCAGCAATCAGCCCCAGCATTTT
j_gene: TRBJ1-2; v_gene: TRBV18; d_gene: TRBD1; abundance: once; CDR3aa: CASSPSFSTGGIYGYTF; CDR3nt: TGTGCCAGCTCACCATCGTTTTCCACAGGGGGCATCTATGGCTACACCTTC
j_gene: TRBJ2-1; v_gene: TRBV10-3; d_gene: NA; abundance: NA; CDR3aa: CAISESDSPSYNEQFF; CDR3nt: TGTGCCATCAGTGAGTCGGACAGCCCTTCCTACAATGAGCAGTTCTTC
j_gene: TRBJ2-5; v_gene: TRBV5-1; d_gene: TRBD1; abundance: few; CDR3aa: CASSRQGTDPTETQYF; CDR3nt: TGCGCCAGCAGCCGACAGGGGACCGATCCGACGGAGACCCAGTACTTC
j_gene: TRBJ2-1; v_gene: TRBV19; d_gene: TRBD2; abundance: NA; CDR3aa: CASSTHSGGPYNEQFF; CDR3nt: TGTGCCAGTAGTACCCATAGCGGGGGCCCCTACAATGAGCAGTTCTTC
j_gene: TRBJ2-5; v_gene: TRBV30; d_gene: NA; abundance: NA; CDR3aa: CAWSVLGETQYF; CDR3nt: TGTGCCTGGAGTGTACTAGGGGAGACCCAGTACTTC
j_gene: TRBJ1-5; v_gene: TRBV7-9; d_gene: TRBD1; abundance: NA; CDR3aa: CASSSPGQRYQPQHF; CDR3nt: TGTGCCAGCAGCTCACCGGGACAGAGATATCAGCCCCAGCATTTT
j_gene: TRBJ2-5; v_gene: TRBV5-1; d_gene: NA; abundance: NA; CDR3aa: CASSLGGLLVEETQYF; CDR3nt: TGCGCCAGCAGCTTGGGCGGCCTACTAGTCGAGGAGACCCAGTACTTC
j_gene: TRBJ1-1; v_gene: TRBV5-6; d_gene: NA; abundance: NA; CDR3aa: CASSYDTSNLEAFF; CDR3nt: TGTGCCAGCAGCTACGACACCTCCAACCTGGAAGCTTTCTTT
j_gene: TRBJ2-1; v_gene: TRBV15; d_gene: NA; abundance: NA; CDR3aa: CATSRATGTLSSNEQFF; CDR3nt: TGTGCCACCAGCAGAGCAACCGGGACTCTGAGTTCAAATGAGCAGTTCTTC
j_gene: TRBJ2-5; v_gene: TRBV28; d_gene: NA; abundance: NA; CDR3aa: CASSPGGRETQYF; CDR3nt: TGTGCCAGCTCACCCGGGGGTCGAGAGACCCAGTACTTC
j_gene: TRBJ1-3; v_gene: TRBV5-1; d_gene: NA; abundance: NA; CDR3aa: CASSNQRPGLTFGNTIYF; CDR3nt: TGCGCCAGCAGCAACCAACGTCCAGGGTTGACTTTTGGAAACACCATATATTTT
j_gene: TRBJ2-5; v_gene: TRBV4-2; d_gene: NA; abundance: NA; CDR3aa: CASSQGGVEETQYF; CDR3nt: TGTGCCAGCAGCCAAGGGGGAGTTGAAGAGACCCAGTACTTC
j_gene: TRBJ1-2; v_gene: TRBV5-5; d_gene: NA; abundance: NA; CDR3aa: CASSWALTDYGYTF; CDR3nt: TGTGCCAGCAGCTGGGCTTTGACGGACTATGGCTACACCTTC
j_gene: TRBJ1-2; v_gene: TRBV5-1; d_gene: NA; abundance: NA; CDR3aa: CASSLERGLGATF; CDR3nt: TGCGCCAGCAGCTTGGAACGAGGGCTCGGAGCCACCTTC
j_gene: TRBJ1-6; v_gene: TRBV28; d_gene: TRBD1; abundance: once; CDR3aa: CASSFPTSGTAGSPLHF; CDR3nt: TGTGCCAGCAGTTTCCCAACAAGTGGGACAGCGGGTTCACCCCTCCACTTT
j_gene: TRBJ1-2; v_gene: TRBV3-1/TRBV3-2; d_gene: NA; abundance: few; CDR3aa: CASSQGHTETYGYTF; CDR3nt: TGTGCCAGCAGCCAGGGACACACCGAGACCTATGGCTACACCTTC
j_gene: TRBJ2-2; v_gene: TRBV6-2/TRBV6-3; d_gene: TRBD2; abundance: NA; CDR3aa: CASSFIAGGADTGELFF; CDR3nt: TGTGCCAGCAGTTTCATAGCGGGGGGGGCGGACACCGGGGAGCTGTTTTTT
j_gene: TRBJ1-6; v_gene: TRBV7-8; d_gene: NA; abundance: NA; CDR3aa: CASSRLEPPLHF; CDR3nt: TGTGCCAGCAGCCGGCTAGAACCACCCCTCCACTTT
j_gene: TRBJ1-6; v_gene: TRBV7-2; d_gene: NA; abundance: NA; CDR3aa: CASSQDSPLHF; CDR3nt: TGTGCCAGCAGCCAGGATTCACCCCTCCACTTT
j_gene: TRBJ2-1; v_gene: TRBV5-1; d_gene: NA; abundance: NA; CDR3aa: CASSLEGALYYAPFF; CDR3nt: TGCGCCAGCAGCTTGGAAGGGGCCCTATATTACGCCCCGTTCTTC